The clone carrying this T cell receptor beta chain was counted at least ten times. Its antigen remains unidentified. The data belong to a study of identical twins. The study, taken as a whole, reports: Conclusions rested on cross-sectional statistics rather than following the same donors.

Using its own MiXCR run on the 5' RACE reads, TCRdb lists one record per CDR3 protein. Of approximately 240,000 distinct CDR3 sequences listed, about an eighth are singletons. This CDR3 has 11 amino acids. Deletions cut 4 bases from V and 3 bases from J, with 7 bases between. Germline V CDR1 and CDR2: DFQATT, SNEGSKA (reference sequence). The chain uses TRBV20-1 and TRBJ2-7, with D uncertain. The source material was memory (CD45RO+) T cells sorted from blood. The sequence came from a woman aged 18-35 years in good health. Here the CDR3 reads CSAIIDYEQYF. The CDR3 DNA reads TGCAGTGCTATCATAGACTACGAGCAGTACTTC.